This TCR beta chain was profiled in a study of control samples from healthy donors and cancer patients. Assay: immunoSEQ multiplex PCR; the TCRdb copy retains only in-frame clones and omits some. The repertoire holds about 80,000 clones, with roughly 91% as singletons. This CDR3 spans 17 amino acids. Germline values: CDR1 SNHLY, CDR2 FYNNEI. After removal of 6 bases from V and 3 bases from J, the junction contained 6 bases not matched to a gene. This clonotype was sampled from a man aged 45-65 years in good health. The sample consisted of blood. The V gene is TRBV2, the J gene TRBJ2-6; 12 nucleotides agree with TRBD1. The CDR3 sequence: CASSRDRGRVGANVLTF. The CDR3 coding sequence is TGTGCCAGCAGCCGGGACAGGGGGCGCGTTGGGGCCAACGTCCTGACTTTC.